The rows below give T cell receptor beta chains drawn from one sample of a study of blood T cell repertoires in COVID-19. Some clones are missing from TCRdb's copy, which holds only in-frame ones; the method was immunoSEQ multiplex PCR. Of about 100,000 clones in the sample, 85% to 90% were seen once. The specimen was peripheral blood. The receptors were gathered from a human donor in a cohort sampled during active COVID-19. Each CDR3 is given with its conserved first and last residue. A clone size is listed for some rows: how often the clone was seen (once, few, many), or a class if it is expanded.

cdr3_aa: CASRKGQGPGNTIYF; clone_size: NA; v_call: TRBV5-1
cdr3_aa: CASSGLAGVFPGELFF; clone_size: NA; v_call: TRBV19
cdr3_aa: CASSWTGNTEAFF; clone_size: NA; v_call: TRBV11-3
cdr3_aa: CASRFYRDPGELFF; clone_size: NA; v_call: TRBV5-1
cdr3_aa: CASRRQENQPQHF; clone_size: NA; v_call: TRBV6-5
cdr3_aa: CASGSTQNSPLHF; clone_size: NA; v_call: TRBV28
cdr3_aa: CASSGTGRSETQYF; clone_size: NA; v_call: TRBV9
cdr3_aa: CASRAPPGQGSESYEQYF; clone_size: once; v_call: TRBV28
cdr3_aa: CASSPRQGRVSYEQYF; clone_size: NA; v_call: TRBV18
cdr3_aa: CASSKNRGSYEQYF; clone_size: NA; v_call: TRBV5-1
cdr3_aa: CASTPDRPATNEKLFF; clone_size: NA; v_call: TRBV19
cdr3_aa: CASSTGQKNTGELFF; clone_size: NA; v_call: TRBV13